This T cell receptor beta chain was captured by sequencing in a study of blood T cell repertoires in COVID-19. Study as a whole: The origin of the acute and convalescent COVID-19 samples was the United States, Italy and Spain. Sources were T cells, B-cell-depleted T cells, or PBMCs; the material itself was cDNA or gDNA.

The V and J ends lost 7 bases and 0 bases, in that order; junction bases with no gene match: 3. This CDR3 region has 13 residues. Germline loops: CDR1 MNHEY, CDR2 SVGAGI. Original processing methods: The assay estimated nucleated cells by amplifying reference gene primers. The repertoire was sequenced with immunoSEQ multiplex PCR; TCRdb's copy has only in-frame clones and lacks some. V and J calls and clone size come straight from that table; D and trimming were deduced from the DNA. The sample records more than 35,000 clones, approximately 82% being singletons. The TCR originated in a woman of 80 years or more with acute or convalescent COVID-19. This rearrangement joins TRBV6-5 to TRBJ2-7; 7 nucleotides line up with TRBD2. What was sequenced was peripheral blood. In DNA, the CDR3 is TGTGCCAGCACCCGGACTAGCTCCTACGAGCAGTACTTC. Translated: CASTRTSSYEQYF.